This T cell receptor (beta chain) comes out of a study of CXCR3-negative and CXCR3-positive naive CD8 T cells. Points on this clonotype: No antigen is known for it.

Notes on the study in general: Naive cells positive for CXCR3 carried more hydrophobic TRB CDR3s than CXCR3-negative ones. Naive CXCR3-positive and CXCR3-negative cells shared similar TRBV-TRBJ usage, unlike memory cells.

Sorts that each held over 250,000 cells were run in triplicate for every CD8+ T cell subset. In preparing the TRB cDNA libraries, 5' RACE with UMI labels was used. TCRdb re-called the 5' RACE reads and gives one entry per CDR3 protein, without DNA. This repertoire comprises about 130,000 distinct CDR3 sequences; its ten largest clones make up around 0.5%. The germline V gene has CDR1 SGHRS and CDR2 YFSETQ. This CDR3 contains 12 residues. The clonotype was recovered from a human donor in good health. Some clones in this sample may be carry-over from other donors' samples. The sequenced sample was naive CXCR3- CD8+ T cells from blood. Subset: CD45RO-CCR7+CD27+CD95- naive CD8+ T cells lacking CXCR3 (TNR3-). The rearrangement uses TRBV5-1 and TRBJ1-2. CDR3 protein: CASSLAGSAGTF.